This TCR beta chain appears in the sequencing data of a study of shared clonotypes between healthy human individuals. Replicate sorted-subset PCRs were loaded with around 210 ng DNA, roughly 33,000 T cell genomes. The data were produced by immunoSEQ multiplex PCR, yet TCRdb's version contains in-frame clones alone and is incomplete. The data contain some 2.4 million clones, more than 85% of them singletons. Points from the study as a whole: Clonotype sharing among the donors was expected to vary with sequencing depth.

Note on this clone: Its antigen is undetermined.

This CDR3 has 14 amino acids. V shed 4 bases, J shed 6 bases, and the junction held 5 bases outside the gene matches. Germline lookup yields CDR1 SGHTA and CDR2 FQGNSA. The clonotype originates from a man between 18 and 29 years old in good health. Some clones in this sample may be carry-over from other donors' samples. V is TRBV7-2 and J is TRBJ1-4; the match to TRBD1 covers 7 bases. Sequences were obtained from naive CD4+ T cells from PBMCs. The subset is: CD45RA+ positively selected. The CDR3 loop is CASSSGTADEKLFF. CDR3 in DNA: TGTGCCAGCAGCTCCGGGACAGCTGATGAAAAACTGTTTTTT.